One sample yielded the 24 T cell receptor beta chains listed below, sequenced in a study of blood T cell repertoires in COVID-19. Clones were sequenced by immunoSEQ multiplex PCR, and TCRdb holds only the in-frame ones, with some missing. There are over 50,000 clones in the sample; approximately 84% occur only once, and around 14% lies in the top ten. Sequences were obtained from peripheral blood. All receptors come from a human donor with active or convalescent COVID-19. The donor label of this sample is uncertain.

This rearrangement joins TRBV6-1 to TRBJ1-2; D gene ambiguous. CDR3 size: 14 residues. V lost 2 bases and J 4 bases, leaving 11 bases between the germline ends. Germline loops: CDR1 MNHNS, CDR2 SASEGT. This CDR3 is CASSENSLLYGYTF. CDR3 in DNA: TGTGCCAGCAGTGAAAATAGCCTTCTCTATGGCTACACCTTC.

The chain recombines TRBV4-1 with TRBJ2-2; tentative D call: TRBD2 (6 bases). This CDR3 comprises 22 residues. Germline V CDR1 and CDR2: MGHRA, YSYEKL. Trimming left V 4 bases short and J 5 bases short, with 35 bases between. The CDR3 DNA reads TGCGCCAGCAGCCCAAGCTTGGCTGTAAGCCGGGACGGCCGACTAGTGACCGGGGAGCTGTTTTTT. This encodes CASSPSLAVSRDGRLVTGELFF.

The rearrangement uses TRBV10-3 and TRBJ2-7; 7 bases match TRBD2. CDR1 and CDR2 from the germline V gene are ENHRY and SYGVKD. The CDR3 extends over 14 amino acids. V lost 0 bases to trimming and J lost 5 bases; unmatched junction nucleotides: 4. Here the CDR3 reads CAISESTSPDEQYF. The CDR3 DNA reads TGTGCCATCAGTGAGTCGACTAGCCCAGACGAGCAGTACTTC.

The chain is built from TRBV6-5 and TRBJ1-1; D might be TRBD1 (5 bases). Per the germline V gene, CDR1 is MNHEY and CDR2 is SVGAGI. The CDR3 is 12 residues long. V was cut by 10 bases and J by 2 bases, with 11 bases left in between. The CDR3 nucleotides are TGTGCCACCTCGGGGGGTAACACTGAAGCTTTCTTT. This gives the protein CATSGGNTEAFF.

The V and J genes are TRBV9 and TRBJ2-7, with TRBD2 matching over 11 bases. Germline trimming cut 0 bases from V and 2 bases from J; bases unmatched to any gene: 10. The CDR3 runs to 18 residues. The germline CDR1 and CDR2 sequences are SGDLS and YYNGEE. This CDR3 reads CASSVGGSGRAGTYEQYF. The CDR3 region has the DNA TGTGCCAGCAGCGTAGGTGGTAGCGGGAGGGCCGGCACCTACGAGCAGTACTTC.

The V and J genes are TRBV4-2 and TRBJ1-2; 9 bases line up with TRBD1. V shed 1 base and J 1 base; nucleotides not matched to a gene: 1. CDR3 length: 15 amino acids. Germline lookup yields CDR1 LGHNA and CDR2 YNFKEQ. In DNA, the CDR3 is TGTGCCAGCAGCCAAGGACAGGGGGATAACTATGGCTACACCTTC. Protein product: CASSQGQGDNYGYTF.

The chain is built from TRBV25-1 and TRBJ2-1; 8 nucleotides line up with TRBD1. Germline V gene sequence: CDR1 MGHDK, CDR2 SYGVNS. The CDR3 totals 16 residues. The ends lost 4 bases at V and 0 bases at J; junction bases unmatched: 5. The chain's CDR3 is CASSVRTGNSYNEQFF. The CDR3 DNA sequence: TGTGCCAGCAGTGTCCGGACAGGGAACTCCTACAATGAGCAGTTCTTC.

This clone was found a few times. The V call is TRBV5-1, the J call TRBJ2-5, with D possibly TRBD2 on 6 matching bases. Germline CDR1 reads SGHRS; CDR2 reads YFSETQ. Trimming left V 7 bases short and J 4 bases short, with 14 bases between. The CDR3 runs 13 residues. DNA of the CDR3: TGCGCCAGCGCTGCCGCGGGACCAGAGACCCAGTACTTC. This codes for CASAAAGPETQYF.

The chain is built from TRBV9 and TRBJ2-7, with D possibly matching TRBD1 (6 bases). The CDR3 loop spans 17 amino acids. Trimming cost V 3 bases and J 0 bases, with 19 bases left between them. CDR1 SGDLS and CDR2 YYNGEE come from the germline V gene. CDR3 loop: CASSAGSGGHRSYEQYF. CDR3 in DNA: TGTGCCAGCAGCGCCGGAAGTGGGGGCCACCGCTCCTACGAGCAGTACTTC.

The V call is TRBV19, the J call TRBJ1-1; D possibly corresponds to TRBD1 (5 bases). Germline assignment: CDR1 LNHDA and CDR2 SQIVND (reference sequence). Trimming removed 6 bases at V and 4 bases at J, with 12 bases between. This CDR3 is built from 13 residues. In DNA form, the CDR3 reads TGTGCCAGTAGCCGACAGACCAGCACTGAAGCTTTCTTT. Translating gives CASSRQTSTEAFF. Full variable domain (missing parts from reference TRBV19 and TRBJ1-1): DGGITQSPKYLFRKEGQNVTLSCEQNLNHDAMYWYRQDPGQGLRLIYYSQIVNDFQKGDIAEGYSVSREKKESFPLTVTSAQKNPTAFYLCASSRQTSTEAFFGQGTRLTVV.

The V and J genes are TRBV3-1 (or the pseudogene TRBV3-2) and TRBJ2-3; 12 nucleotides align to TRBD2. Looked up from germline, CDR1 is LGHDT and CDR2 is YNNKEL (reference sequence). Trimming took 6 bases from V and 5 from J; bases not matched to a gene: 6. CDR3 length equals 15 residues. The CDR3 here is CASSGLAGFLDTQYF. The CDR3 coding sequence is TGTGCCAGCAGTGGACTAGCGGGATTTTTAGATACGCAGTATTTT.

In this sample, this clone turned up a few times. The chain is built from TRBV12-5 and TRBJ2-5; 8 bases map to TRBD2. This CDR3 region has 16 residues. Trimming removed 2 bases from V and 5 bases from J; junction bases left unmatched: 10. Germline loops: CDR1 LGHNT, CDR2 FRNRAP. As DNA, the CDR3 is TGTGCTAGTGGTTTGAGCCTCGTAGCGGGAATGGAGACCCAGTACTTC. It specifies CASGLSLVAGMETQYF.

V is TRBV4-3 and J is TRBJ2-7; D might be TRBD1 (5 bases). Germline CDR1 reads LGHNA; CDR2 reads YSLEER. The length of the CDR3 is 13 residues. The V end was cut by 3 bases, the J end by 4 bases, with 10 bases between. This CDR3 reads CASSHPKGYEQYF. Written as DNA, the CDR3 is TGCGCCAGCAGCCATCCTAAGGGGTACGAGCAGTACTTC.

V is TRBV11-2 and J is TRBJ2-1; 7 positions agree with TRBD2. Germline assignment: CDR1 SGHAT and CDR2 FQNNGV. This CDR3 comprises 15 residues. V shed 5 bases and J 6 bases; nucleotides not matched to a gene: 10. CDR3 amino acids: CASSPGTILLNEQFF. CDR3 in DNA: TGTGCCAGCAGCCCCGGGACTATCCTCCTCAATGAGCAGTTCTTC.

The CDR3 here is CASTKFTGDGLAGDSPNYEQYF. The DNA of the CDR3 is TGTGCCAGCACTAAATTTACAGGGGACGGACTAGCGGGAGATTCCCCCAACTACGAGCAGTACTTC. The genes are TRBV2 and TRBJ2-7, with 13 bases lining up with TRBD2. Germline values: CDR1 SNHLY, CDR2 FYNNEI. The junction had 27 bases not matched to a gene; V was cut back by 7 bases and J by 3 bases. This CDR3 contains 22 residues.

The genes are TRBV5-3 and TRBJ2-1; TRBD2 might be the D (5 bases). TRBV5-3 is given ORF status, its function remaining uncertain. There are 14 residues in the CDR3. The V gene lost 6 bases and the J gene lost 3 bases, with 13 bases spanning the gap. In DNA, the CDR3 is TGTGCCAGAACGGGCGAGGGCTTCTACAATGAGCAGTTCTTC. Translated: CARTGEGFYNEQFF.

This clone is a singleton in its sample. The chain is built from TRBV7-3 and TRBJ2-3; 10 nucleotides line up with TRBD2. The CDR3 covers 15 residues. Trimming cost V 3 bases and J 0 bases; bases outside gene matches: 0. CDR1 is SGHTA, CDR2 FQGTGA, per germline. The CDR3 region is CASSLTSGSTDTQYF. DNA for the CDR3: TGTGCCAGCAGCTTGACTAGCGGGAGCACAGATACGCAGTATTTT.

The chain is built from TRBV19 and TRBJ2-3; 15 bases are a match to TRBD2. CDR1 and CDR2 from the germline V gene are LNHDA and SQIVND (reference sequence). Unmatched junction bases numbered 3, after V lost 11 bases and J lost 6 bases. This CDR3 has 13 amino acids. The chain's CDR3 is CAAGTSGRDTQYF. The CDR3 nucleotides read TGTGCCGCCGGGACTAGCGGGAGGGATACGCAGTATTTT.

V is TRBV5-6 and J is TRBJ1-6; D is undetermined. This CDR3 has 14 residues. V shed 0 bases and J shed 7 bases, with 8 bases lying between them. Germline V gene sequence: CDR1 SGHDT, CDR2 YYEEEE. CDR3 coding DNA: TGTGCCAGCAGCTTGGGGTCTATAAATTCACCCCTCCACTTT. This translates into CASSLGSINSPLHF.

The CDR3 DNA follows: TGTGCCACCAGTGATTTGGGGGTGGCTAGCGGGAGGGCCGGTATTTCTCCCTACAATGAGCAGTTCTTC. Translating gives CATSDLGVASGRAGISPYNEQFF. The chain combines TRBV24-1 with TRBJ2-1; 12 bases map to TRBD2. Germline assignment: CDR1 KGHDR and CDR2 SFDVKD. Losses at the gene ends were 0 bases for V and 2 bases for J; bases not matched to a gene: 19. The length of the CDR3 is 23 residues.

This chain uses TRBV7-9 with TRBJ2-3, with 8 bases matching TRBD1. The germline CDR1 and CDR2 sequences are SEHNR and FQNEAQ (reference sequence). With V trimmed by 6 bases and J by 3 bases, 11 bases remained unmatched. The CDR3 covers 16 residues. The CDR3 bases are TGTGCCAGCAGTTCAGGACAGGGCTCCCCGACAGATACGCAGTATTTT. Amino acid sequence: CASSSGQGSPTDTQYF.

This clone was detected only a few times. V and J are TRBV4-1 and TRBJ1-6; D possibly corresponds to TRBD1 (6 bases). Per germline, CDR1 MGHRA and CDR2 YSYEKL. The CDR3 totals 15 residues. V was pared by 6 bases and J by 5 bases, with 14 bases between. CDR3 loop: CASSNTDRDNSPLHF. The CDR3 coding sequence is TGCGCCAGCAGTAATACGGACAGAGATAATTCACCCCTCCACTTT.

The gene calls are TRBV28 and TRBJ1-5; the D gene is possibly TRBD1 (5 bases). This CDR3 is built from 16 residues. V was shortened by 8 bases and J by 1 base, with 18 bases between the two germline ends. Per the germline V gene, CDR1 is MDHEN and CDR2 is SYDVKM. The CDR3 nucleotides are TGTGCCAGCTCCGTCTGGGGGGGTGAGAGCAATCAGCCCCAGCATTTT. The encoded protein is CASSVWGGESNQPQHF. Drawing the rest from reference TRBV28 and TRBJ1-5, the complete variable domain is DVKVTQSSRYLVKRTGEKVFLECVQDMDHENMFWYRQDPGLGLRLIYFSYDVKMKEKGDIPEGYSVSREKKERFSLILESASTNQTSMYLCASSVWGGESNQPQHFGDGTRLSIL.

The chain recombines TRBV30 with TRBJ2-3; 12 bases map to TRBD2. V lost 5 bases to trimming and J lost 4 bases; unmatched junction nucleotides: 7. The CDR3 covers 15 residues. The germline V gene encodes CDR1 GTSNPN and CDR2 SVGIG (reference sequence). The CDR3 DNA reads TGTGCCTGGTATCTAGCGGGAGGGCGTCCAGATACGCAGTATTTT. Translated: CAWYLAGGRPDTQYF. The full variable domain, in which reference TRBV30 and TRBJ2-3 provide the parts outside the CDR3, is SQTIHQWPATLVQPVGSPLSLECTVEGTSNPNLYWYRQAAGRGLQLLFYSVGIGQISSEVPQNLSASRPQDRQFILSSKKLLLSDSGFYLCAWYLAGGRPDTQYFGPGTRLTVL.